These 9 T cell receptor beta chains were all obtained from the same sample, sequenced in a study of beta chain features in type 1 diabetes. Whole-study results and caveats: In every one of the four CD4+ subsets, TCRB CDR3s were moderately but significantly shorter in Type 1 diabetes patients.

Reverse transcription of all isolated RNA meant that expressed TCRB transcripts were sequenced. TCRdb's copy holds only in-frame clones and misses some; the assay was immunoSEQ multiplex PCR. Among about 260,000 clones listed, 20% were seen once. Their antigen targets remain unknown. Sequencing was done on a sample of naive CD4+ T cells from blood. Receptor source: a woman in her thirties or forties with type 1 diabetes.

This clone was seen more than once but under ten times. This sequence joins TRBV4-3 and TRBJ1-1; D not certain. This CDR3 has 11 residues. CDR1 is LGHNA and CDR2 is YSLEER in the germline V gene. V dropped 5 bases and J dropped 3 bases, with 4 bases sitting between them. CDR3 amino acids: CASSSYTEAFF. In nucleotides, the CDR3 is TGCGCCAGCAGCTCCTACACTGAAGCTTTCTTT.

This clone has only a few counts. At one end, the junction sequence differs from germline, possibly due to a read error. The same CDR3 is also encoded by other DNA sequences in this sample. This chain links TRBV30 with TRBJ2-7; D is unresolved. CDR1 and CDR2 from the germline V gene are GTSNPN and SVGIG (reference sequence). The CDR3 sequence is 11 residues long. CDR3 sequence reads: CAWSVRYEQYF. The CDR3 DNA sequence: TGCGCCTGGAGTGTGCGTTACGAGCAGTACTTC. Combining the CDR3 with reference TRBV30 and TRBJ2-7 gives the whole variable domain SQTIHQWPATLVQPVGSPLSLECTVEGTSNPNLYWYRQAAGRGLQLLFYSVGIGQISSEVPQNLSASRPQDRQFILSSKKLLLSDSGFYLCAWSVRYEQYFGPGTRLTVT.

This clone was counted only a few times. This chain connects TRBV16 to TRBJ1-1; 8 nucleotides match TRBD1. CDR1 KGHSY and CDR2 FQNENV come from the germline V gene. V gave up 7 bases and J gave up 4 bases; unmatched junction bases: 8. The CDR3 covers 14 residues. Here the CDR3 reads CASKERQGITEAFF. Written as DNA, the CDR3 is TGTGCCAGCAAAGAAAGACAGGGGATCACTGAAGCTTTCTTT.

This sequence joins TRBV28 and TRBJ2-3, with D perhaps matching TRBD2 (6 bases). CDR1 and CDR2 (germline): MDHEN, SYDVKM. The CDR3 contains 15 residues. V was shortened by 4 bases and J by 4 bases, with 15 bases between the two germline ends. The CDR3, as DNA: TGTGCCAGCAGTTCTCCGGGACTTACGGCAGATACGCAGTATTTT. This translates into CASSSPGLTADTQYF.

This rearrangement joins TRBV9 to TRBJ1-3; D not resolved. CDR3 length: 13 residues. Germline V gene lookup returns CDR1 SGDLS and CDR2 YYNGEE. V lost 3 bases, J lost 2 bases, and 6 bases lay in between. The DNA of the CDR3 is TGTGCCAGCAGCGAACAAACTGGAAACACCATATATTTT. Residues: CASSEQTGNTIYF.

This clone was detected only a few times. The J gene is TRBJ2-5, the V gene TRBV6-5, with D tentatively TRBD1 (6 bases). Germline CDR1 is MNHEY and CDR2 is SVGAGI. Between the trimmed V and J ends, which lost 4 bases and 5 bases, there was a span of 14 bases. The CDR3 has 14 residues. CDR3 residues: CASSLEGEDETQYF. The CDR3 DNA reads TGTGCCAGCAGTTTAGAGGGGGAAGACGAGACCCAGTACTTC.

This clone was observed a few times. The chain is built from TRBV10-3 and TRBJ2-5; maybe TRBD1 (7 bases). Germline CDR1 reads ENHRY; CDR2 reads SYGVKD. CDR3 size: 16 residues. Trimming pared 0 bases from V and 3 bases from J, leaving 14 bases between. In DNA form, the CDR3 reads TGTGCCATCAGTGAGTCGTCAGGGGGGCCTGAAGAGACCCAGTACTTC. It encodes CAISESSGGPEETQYF.

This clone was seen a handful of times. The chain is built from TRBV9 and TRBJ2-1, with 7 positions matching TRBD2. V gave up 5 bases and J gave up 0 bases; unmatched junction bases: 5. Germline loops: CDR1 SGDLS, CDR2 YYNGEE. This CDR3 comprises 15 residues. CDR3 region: CASSETSASYNEQFF. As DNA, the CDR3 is TGTGCCAGCAGTGAAACTAGCGCCTCCTACAATGAGCAGTTCTTC. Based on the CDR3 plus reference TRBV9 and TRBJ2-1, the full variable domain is DSGVTQTPKHLITATGQRVTLRCSPRSGDLSVYWYQQSLDQGLQFLIQYYNGEERAKGNILERFSAQQFPDLHSELNLSSLELGDSALYFCASSETSASYNEQFFGPGTRLTVL.

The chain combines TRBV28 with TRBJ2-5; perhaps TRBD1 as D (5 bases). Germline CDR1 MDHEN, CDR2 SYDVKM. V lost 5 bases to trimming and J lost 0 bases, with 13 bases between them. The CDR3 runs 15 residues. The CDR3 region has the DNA TGTGCCAGCAGTGGGGCCGGACGGAACCAAGAGACCCAGTACTTC. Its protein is CASSGAGRNQETQYF.